The 3 T cell receptor beta chains below come from one sample, sequenced in a study of blood T cell repertoires in COVID-19. Generated by immunoSEQ multiplex PCR, the TCRdb table keeps only in-frame clones and is missing some. Of fewer than 350,000 clones listed, approximately 85% were seen once; the top ten hold under 2.5%. The specimen sequenced was PBMCs or T cells enriched from blood (not recorded which). All receptors derive from a man in his thirties or forties who had recovered from COVID-19.

V gene TRBV7-9 combines with J gene TRBJ2-1; tentatively, D is TRBD1 (6 bases). V gave up 5 bases and J gave up 6 bases, with 17 bases separating them. The germline gives CDR1 SEHNR, CDR2 FQNEAQ (reference sequence). This CDR3 spans 15 amino acids. CDR3: CASSQQQGSGNEQFF. The DNA for the CDR3 is TGTGCCAGCAGCCAACAACAGGGAAGTGGCAATGAGCAGTTCTTC.

The chain has TRBV4-1 and TRBJ2-3; D is undetermined. The V and J ends lost 1 base and 1 base respectively, with 12 bases between them. Per the germline V gene, CDR1 is MGHRA and CDR2 is YSYEKL. CDR3 length equals 16 residues. The CDR3, as DNA: TGCGCCAGCAGCCAAGGCGTCTCACGGGGCACAGATACGCAGTATTTT. Translated, it gives CASSQGVSRGTDTQYF.

The J gene is TRBJ1-2, the V gene TRBV3-1 (or the pseudogene TRBV3-2); a weak D match, TRBD1 (6 bases). Germline values: CDR1 LGHDT, CDR2 YNNKEL (reference sequence). The CDR3 length is 15 residues. V was shortened by 2 bases and J by 8 bases, with 18 bases between the two germline ends. This CDR3 reads CASSQLGRGAGGYTF. CDR3 bases: TGTGCCAGCAGCCAACTGGGGAGGGGGGCCGGCGGCTACACCTTC.